This T cell receptor (beta chain) was recovered during a study of blood T cell repertoires in COVID-19. Study at large: Sites across the United States, Italy and Spain contributed samples from acute and convalescent COVID-19. The cDNA or gDNA used as material had been derived from T cells, B-cell-depleted T cells, or PBMCs.

In the original workflow: Estimation of nucleated cell counts was performed using reference gene primer amplification. This table comes from immunoSEQ multiplex PCR, and its TCRdb copy is limited to in-frame clones, with some not included. V and J calls and clone size are copied from that table; D and trimming were computed from the DNA. The sample has about 120,000 clones, about nine tenths seen once. This CDR3 region has 15 residues. Germline lookup yields CDR1 LGHNA and CDR2 YSLEER. Trimming stripped 0 bases from V and 1 base from J, with 4 bases between. The clonotype comes from a human donor with active COVID-19. The donor label of this sample is uncertain. The chain couples TRBV4-3 to TRBJ2-6, with D unclear. Material for sequencing was peripheral blood. The CDR3 DNA reads as TGCGCCAGCAGCCAAGATATATCTGGGGCCAACGTCCTGACTTTC. It specifies CASSQDISGANVLTF.